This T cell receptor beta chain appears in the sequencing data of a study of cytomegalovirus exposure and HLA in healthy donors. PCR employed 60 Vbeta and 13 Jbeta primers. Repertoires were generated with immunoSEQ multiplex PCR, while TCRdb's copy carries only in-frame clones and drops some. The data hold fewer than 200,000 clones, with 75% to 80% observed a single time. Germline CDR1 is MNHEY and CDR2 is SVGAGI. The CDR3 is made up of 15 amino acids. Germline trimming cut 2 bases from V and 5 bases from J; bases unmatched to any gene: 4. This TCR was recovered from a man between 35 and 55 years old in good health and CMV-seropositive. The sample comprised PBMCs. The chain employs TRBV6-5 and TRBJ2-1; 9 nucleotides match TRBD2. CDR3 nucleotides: TGTGCCAGCAGTTACCTTGCTAGCGGGAACAATGAGCAGTTCTTC. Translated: CASSYLASGNNEQFF.